These T cell receptor beta chains were read from a single sample in a study of early T cells in non-severe SARS-CoV-2 infection. MiXCR was run by TCRdb on the 5' RACE reads, yielding one entry per CDR3 protein. The sample lists fewer than 100,000 distinct CDR3 sequences, more than 9% occurring once. The sample was whole blood. Source of these receptors: an adult who was a healthcare worker with PCR-confirmed SARS-CoV-2 infection or an uninfected control (not recorded which). The CDR3 runs from the conserved cysteine through the conserved F or W. Fields, in order: D gene, J gene, clone size, V gene, CDR3 protein, CDR3 DNA. A D gene is named only where the DNA matches it firmly. Some rows have no size entry. The others give once, few or many, or a class for an expanded clone.

NA,TRBJ2-3,few,TRBV5-4,CASSLTGGGTDTQYF,TGTGCCAGCAGCTTGACCGGGGGAGGCACAGATACGCAGTATTTT
NA,TRBJ2-5,many,TRBV18,CASSPSDSRTQYF,TGTGCCAGCTCACCCTCGGACAGCCGGACCCAGTACTTC
TRBD2,TRBJ2-7,many,TRBV20-1,CSARTSGSSYEQYF,TGCAGTGCTCGGACTAGCGGATCCTCCTACGAGCAGTACTTC
NA,TRBJ2-4,NA,TRBV12-5,CASALGPAEKNIQYF,TGTGCTAGTGCCCTGGGACCAGCGGAGAAAAACATTCAGTACTTC
TRBD1,TRBJ1-5,few,TRBV4-2,CASSPRTGDSNQPQHF,TGTGCCAGCAGCCCCAGGACAGGGGACAGCAATCAGCCCCAGCATTTT
NA,TRBJ1-5,few,TRBV20-1,CSASQGTGNQPQHF,TGCAGTGCCAGTCAGGGGACCGGCAATCAGCCCCAGCATTTT
TRBD2,TRBJ2-1,many,TRBV6-4,CASSETGTSIHEQFF,TGTGCCAGCAGTGAGACGGGGACTAGCATCCATGAGCAGTTCTTC
TRBD1,TRBJ1-5,many,TRBV6-5,CASSYSGQGSQPQHF,TGTGCCAGCAGTTACTCGGGACAGGGCAGTCAGCCCCAGCATTTT
NA,TRBJ2-1,NA,TRBV6-6,CASSTTSYEQFF,TGTGCCAGCAGTACGACTAGTTATGAGCAGTTCTTC
NA,TRBJ2-3,NA,TRBV6-2/TRBV6-3,CASSYPNADTQYF,TGTGCCAGCAGTTACCCGAACGCAGATACGCAGTATTTT
NA,TRBJ1-2,NA,TRBV2,CASSARDRYYGHTF,TGTGCCAGCAGTGCCCGGGACCGCTACTATGGCCACACCTTC
TRBD1,TRBJ2-5,many,TRBV6-1,CASRRRLSPGTVLETQYF,TGTGCCAGCCGTCGACGGTTATCGCCCGGGACAGTTTTGGAGACCCAGTACTTC
NA,TRBJ2-2,few,TRBV4-2,CASSPNSVTGELFF,TGTGCCAGCAGCCCGAATTCCGTCACCGGGGAGCTGTTTTTT
TRBD2,TRBJ2-7,many,TRBV30,CAWSSPGLAVYEQYF,TGTGCCTGGAGTTCCCCGGGACTAGCGGTCTACGAGCAGTACTTC
NA,TRBJ2-7,many,TRBV5-1,CASSSSYQGSLSYEQYF,TGCGCCAGCAGCTCCTCATATCAGGGATCGTTATCCTACGAGCAGTACTTC
TRBD2,TRBJ2-3,many,TRBV18,CASSASGTSGRDTQYF,TGTGCCAGCTCGGCCAGCGGGACTTCTGGCAGGGATACGCAGTATTTT
TRBD1,TRBJ2-7,NA,TRBV11-2,CASSETGSFYEQYF,TGTGCCAGCAGCGAGACAGGGTCCTTCTACGAGCAGTACTTC
NA,TRBJ2-1,few,TRBV6-6,CASSYSNGVNNEQFF,TGTGCCAGCAGTTACTCCAACGGGGTTAACAATGAGCAGTTCTTC
NA,TRBJ1-6,NA,TRBV28,CASSLFSFGLSSYNSPLHF,TGTGCCAGCAGTTTATTCTCTTTTGGGCTCAGCTCCTATAATTCACCCCTCCACTTT
NA,TRBJ2-7,many,TRBV10-3,CAISGYTYEQYF,TGTGCCATCAGTGGATATACCTACGAGCAGTACTTC
TRBD1,TRBJ1-1,NA,TRBV7-9,CASSHTGGQWGRNTEAFF,TGTGCCAGCAGCCACACAGGGGGGCAATGGGGTAGGAACACTGAAGCTTTCTTT
TRBD2,TRBJ2-7,few,TRBV30,CAWSVLAYEQYF,TGTGCCTGGAGTGTACTAGCGTACGAGCAGTACTTC
NA,TRBJ1-4,many,TRBV4-1,CASSQGPTATNEKLFF,TGCGCCAGCAGCCAAGGACCGACGGCAACTAATGAAAAACTGTTTTTT
NA,TRBJ2-7,few,TRBV20-1,CSARDPPRLSSYEQYF,TGCAGTGCTAGAGACCCCCCCCGTCTTAGCTCCTACGAGCAGTACTTC
NA,TRBJ2-7,many,TRBV28,CASSFRGAEMYF,TGTGCCAGCAGTTTCCGCGGGGCAGAGATGTACTTC
TRBD1,TRBJ1-3,NA,TRBV28,CASSFLQGAGNTIYF,TGTGCCAGCAGTTTTCTCCAGGGGGCTGGAAACACCATATATTTT
TRBD2,TRBJ2-2,many,TRBV7-7,CASSSGRANTGELFF,TGTGCCAGCAGCAGCGGGAGGGCGAACACCGGGGAGCTGTTTTTT